This entry describes one T cell receptor beta chain. What it recognizes is unknown. Germline V gives CDR1 MNHNS, CDR2 SASEGT. Trimming took off 3 bases at V and 4 bases at J, with 12 bases between the two ends. CDR3 length equals 14 residues. The entry originates in a study of molecular identifiers for immune sequencing clone quantification. Findings and caveats of the study: Clones exceeding 20 RNA copies carried over 97% of effector molecules but under 1% of naive-cell molecules. Molecules of identical TCR sharing a barcode could underestimate highly expanded clone sizes.

TCRdb independently ran MiXCR on the PCR reads; one entry per CDR3 protein. Among 40,000 to 45,000 distinct CDR3 sequences, 24% were seen once, and the ten largest hold approximately 0.89%. Based on a CD8+CD4-CCR7+CD45RA+ profile, naive CD8 T cells were sorted. Sequenced sample: naive CD8+ T cells from blood, with Jurkat cell RNA spiked in. Subset of the sample: FACS-sorted CD8+CD4-CCR7+CD45RA+ naive T cells. The sequence was collected from a human donor in good health. Some libraries in this study had Jurkat cell RNA spiked in. V and J are TRBV6-1 and TRBJ1-2, with D possibly matching TRBD1 (5 bases). CDR3 nucleotides: TGTGCCAGCAGTGAGGCAGCAGGGACCTATGGCTACACCTTC. It translates to CASSEAAGTYGYTF.